The 30 T cell receptor beta chains below come from one sample, sequenced in a study of T cell changes during pregnancy in multiple sclerosis. The protocol was immunoSEQ multiplex PCR, while the TCRdb copy is restricted to in-frame clones and leaves out a portion. The sample yields more than 25,000 clones, roughly 92% seen once. Sequencing used CD4+ T cells from peripheral blood mononuclear cells, obtained in the first trimester of pregnancy. The receptors were sampled from a female donor with multiple sclerosis, enrolled in a pregnancy study.

The rearrangement uses TRBV7-2 and TRBJ2-7; 7 nucleotides match TRBD1. CDR3 length: 14 residues. Germline CDR1 and CDR2: SGHTA and FQGNSA. The V segment lost 2 bases and the J segment 3 bases; nucleotides outside the gene matches: 4. The CDR3 DNA reads as TGTGCCAGCAGCTTAAGGACAGGCGACTACGAGCAGTACTTC. This translates into CASSLRTGDYEQYF.

The V and J genes are TRBV7-2 and TRBJ2-5; 13 nucleotides match TRBD2. The CDR3 is 17 amino acids. Trimming removed 1 base from V and 7 bases from J; junction bases left unmatched: 9. Germline CDR1 and CDR2: SGHTA and FQGNSA. The CDR3 region is CASSLDLLAGGPGTQYF. CDR3 DNA sequence: TGTGCCAGCAGCTTAGACTTACTAGCGGGGGGGCCTGGGACCCAGTACTTC.

The rearrangement joins TRBV15 to TRBJ2-7; D call uncertain. Germline CDR1 and CDR2: LNHNV and YYDKDF (reference sequence). The CDR3 runs to 15 residues. Trimming cost V 1 base and J 2 bases, with 12 bases left between them. The CDR3 DNA reads TGTGCCACCAGCAGAGGGCTAGAGGTTACCTACGAGCAGTACTTC. As protein: CATSRGLEVTYEQYF.

On this clone itself: The same CDR3 can be traced to other DNA sequences in this sample. The V and J genes are TRBV9 and TRBJ1-1; D gene uncertain. This CDR3 is built from 14 residues. Germline CDR1 and CDR2: SGDLS and YYNGEE. V was pared by 0 bases and J by 2 bases, with 8 bases between. The DNA for the CDR3 is TGTGCCAGCAGCGTAGTTGGAGGAAACACTGAAGCTTTCTTT. It encodes CASSVVGGNTEAFF. The full variable domain, rest sourced from reference TRBV9 and TRBJ1-1, is DSGVTQTPKHLITATGQRVTLRCSPRSGDLSVYWYQQSLDQGLQFLIQYYNGEERAKGNILERFSAQQFPDLHSELNLSSLELGDSALYFCASSVVGGNTEAFFGQGTRLTVV.

The chain recombines TRBV2 with TRBJ1-2; no reliable D call. This CDR3 has 12 residues. Germline CDR1 and CDR2: SNHLY and FYNNEI. V was clipped by 6 bases and J by 8 bases, with 13 bases between them. The CDR3 spells CASSFLRGGYTF. The CDR3 DNA reads as TGTGCCAGCAGCTTTCTACGAGGGGGCTACACCTTC.

The V gene is TRBV9, the J gene TRBJ2-2, with 7 bases lining up with TRBD2. CDR3 size: 17 residues. The germline V gene encodes CDR1 SGDLS and CDR2 YYNGEE. The trim removed 4 bases at V and 7 bases at J, leaving 16 bases unmatched. CDR3 amino acids: CASSPAGLKGIFGELFF. The CDR3 DNA is TGTGCCAGCAGCCCAGCGGGGCTTAAAGGGATATTCGGGGAGCTGTTTTTT. Combining the CDR3 with reference TRBV9 and TRBJ2-2 gives the whole variable domain DSGVTQTPKHLITATGQRVTLRCSPRSGDLSVYWYQQSLDQGLQFLIQYYNGEERAKGNILERFSAQQFPDLHSELNLSSLELGDSALYFCASSPAGLKGIFGELFFGEGSRLTVL.

The chain combines TRBV6-4 with TRBJ2-5; 14 positions agree with TRBD2. Germline CDR1 is MRHNA and CDR2 is SNTAGT. V lost 4 bases and J lost 5; bases outside the gene matches: 15. The length of the CDR3 is 19 residues. The CDR3 region has the DNA TGTGCCAGCAGTGGTTACTCGTCCCTGACTAGCGGGGGGGCTGAGACCCAGTACTTC. Protein sequence: CASSGYSSLTSGGAETQYF.

The chain links TRBV18 to TRBJ2-1, with D perhaps matching TRBD2 (5 bases). V was shortened by 2 bases and J by 13 bases, with 12 bases between the two germline ends. The CDR3 sequence is 12 residues long. From germline, CDR1 is KGHSH and CDR2 LQKENI. CDR3 in DNA: TGTGCCAGCTCACCATTAGGACTTGACCAGTTCTTC. This translates into CASSPLGLDQFF.

The gene calls are TRBV5-4 and TRBJ1-2, with 10 bases aligning to TRBD1. V shed 2 bases and J 3 bases; nucleotides not matched to a gene: 4. Germline V gives CDR1 SGHNT, CDR2 YYREEE (reference sequence). The CDR3 contains 15 residues. DNA of the CDR3: TGTGCCAGCAGCTTAGAGACAGGGGGCTACTATGGCTACACCTTC. This translates into CASSLETGGYYGYTF.

This sequence joins TRBV9 and TRBJ2-3; D ambiguous. Trimming pared 3 bases from V and 0 bases from J, leaving 11 bases between. Germline CDR1 reads SGDLS; CDR2 reads YYNGEE. This CDR3 is 15 amino acids long. The CDR3 loop reads CASSATYSSTDTQYF. The CDR3 DNA sequence: TGTGCCAGCAGCGCTACTTACTCTAGCACAGATACGCAGTATTTT.

The chain carries TRBV6-6 and TRBJ1-1; a possible D gene is TRBD1 (5 bases). CDR1 is MNHNY, CDR2 SVGAGI, per germline (reference sequence). This CDR3 comprises 16 residues. Between the trimmed V and J ends, which lost 0 bases and 2 bases, there was a span of 13 bases. CDR3 in DNA: TGTGCCAGCAGTTACTCGAGGGGAGGGTTCAACACTGAAGCTTTCTTT. This encodes CASSYSRGGFNTEAFF.

The J gene is TRBJ1-5, the V gene TRBV28; a possible D gene is TRBD1 (5 bases). Per germline, CDR1 MDHEN and CDR2 SYDVKM. This CDR3 has 18 amino acids. V lost 5 bases and J 11 bases, leaving 31 bases between the germline ends. The CDR3 bases are TGTGCCAGCAGTCCGGGGTCGGGTTGGGGCAGCGGAGGAGGGTCCCAGCATTTT. It specifies CASSPGSGWGSGGGSQHF.

The rearrangement uses TRBV30 and TRBJ2-2; D remains unclear. Per germline, CDR1 GTSNPN and CDR2 SVGIG (reference sequence). This CDR3 region has 13 residues. The ends were cut back, 0 bases at V and 5 bases at J, with 7 bases in the middle. DNA for the CDR3: TGTGCCTGGAGTGTAGCACGGACCGGGGAGCTGTTTTTT. Its translation: CAWSVARTGELFF. Filled out from reference TRBV30 and TRBJ2-2, the complete variable domain reads SQTIHQWPATLVQPVGSPLSLECTVEGTSNPNLYWYRQAAGRGLQLLFYSVGIGQISSEVPQNLSASRPQDRQFILSSKKLLLSDSGFYLCAWSVARTGELFFGEGSRLTVL.

The rearrangement uses TRBV7-2 and TRBJ1-2; 7 bases align to TRBD1. V lost 1 base, J lost 5 bases, and 1 base stayed unmatched. This CDR3 has 13 residues. Germline V CDR1 and CDR2: SGHTA, FQGNSA. The CDR3 bases are TGTGCCAGCAGCTTAGACAGGGGTTATGGCTACACCTTC. Its translation is CASSLDRGYGYTF. The variable domain in full, completed from reference TRBV7-2 and TRBJ1-2, reads GAGVSQSPSNKVTEKGKDVELRCDPISGHTALYWYRQSLGQGLEFLIYFQGNSAPDKSGLPSDRFSAERTGGSVSTLTIQRTQQEDSAVYLCASSLDRGYGYTFGSGTRLTVV.

For this clone: Other DNA sequences from this sample encode an identical CDR3 as well. This chain uses TRBV7-3 with TRBJ1-1; 9 positions match TRBD1. V lost 5 bases and J lost 2; bases outside the gene matches: 3. Per the germline V gene, CDR1 is SGHTA and CDR2 is FQGTGA. CDR3 length: 14 residues. The CDR3 DNA reads TGTGCCAGCAGCCTTACAGGGGGCAACACTGAAGCTTTCTTT. This encodes CASSLTGGNTEAFF. The variable domain in full, completed from reference TRBV7-3 and TRBJ1-1, reads GAGVSQTPSNKVTEKGKYVELRCDPISGHTALYWYRQSLGQGPEFLIYFQGTGAADDSGLPNDRFFAVRPEGSVSTLKIQRTERGDSAVYLCASSLTGGNTEAFFGQGTRLTVV.

V is TRBV27 and J is TRBJ1-1; 7 bases line up with TRBD1. Trimming took 3 bases from V and 5 from J; bases not matched to a gene: 12. Germline CDR1 and CDR2: MNHEY and SMNVEV (reference sequence). The length of the CDR3 is 16 residues. CDR3 sequence: CASSFKAAGRGTEAFF. In DNA form, the CDR3 reads TGTGCCAGCAGTTTTAAGGCCGCGGGCAGGGGGACTGAAGCTTTCTTT.

The rearrangement joins TRBV9 to TRBJ2-5; D may be TRBD2 (5 bases). V was trimmed by 0 bases and J by 1 base, leaving 7 bases between them. Per the germline V gene, CDR1 is SGDLS and CDR2 is YYNGEE. The CDR3 extends over 14 amino acids. The CDR3 DNA follows: TGTGCCAGCAGCGTAGGAGGGAGCCAAGAGACCCAGTACTTC. This encodes CASSVGGSQETQYF.

The chain employs TRBV6-1 and TRBJ1-2; 10 bases are a match to TRBD1. This CDR3 spans 14 amino acids. Trimming cost V 4 bases and J 4 bases; bases outside gene matches: 3. Germline V gene data show CDR1 as MNHNS and CDR2 as SASEGT. In DNA, the CDR3 is TGTGCCAGCAGTGGGACAGGGGGTTCCTATGGCTACACCTTC. Amino acid sequence: CASSGTGGSYGYTF.

The CDR3 sequence: CASRKPPGQTYTF. The DNA of the CDR3 is TGTGCCAGTAGAAAACCCCCCGGACAGACGTACACCTTC. This chain links TRBV19 with TRBJ1-2; weak D call: TRBD1 (6 bases). Germline-derived CDR1 and CDR2 are LNHDA and SQIVND (reference sequence). This CDR3 is built from 13 residues. V was clipped by 6 bases and J by 11 bases, with 19 bases between them.

The chain couples TRBV30 to TRBJ2-1; 8 bases match TRBD2. The CDR3 extends over 15 amino acids. From germline, CDR1 is GTSNPN and CDR2 SVGIG (reference sequence). With V trimmed by 0 bases and J by 15 bases, 16 bases remained unmatched. The CDR3 DNA follows: TGTGCCTGGAGTGTACCCTTAGCGGGGTGGGCCATACGGTTCTTC. Amino acids: CAWSVPLAGWAIRFF.

Worth noting for this clone: Distinct nucleotide sequences in the sample also encode this CDR3. V usage is TRBV5-1 and J usage is TRBJ1-2; TRBD1 matches at 9 bases. V shed 0 bases and J 4 bases; nucleotides not matched to a gene: 13. Germline CDR1 reads SGHRS; CDR2 reads YFSETQ. The CDR3 is made up of 18 amino acids. This CDR3 is CASSLVSSTGGSFYGYTF. The CDR3 DNA follows: TGCGCCAGCAGCTTGGTGTCGTCGACAGGGGGTTCTTTCTATGGCTACACCTTC.

The gene calls are TRBV5-6 and TRBJ1-1; tentatively, D is TRBD1 (5 bases). The germline V gene has CDR1 SGHDT and CDR2 YYEEEE. V lost 6 bases and J lost 4, with 16 bases in between. The CDR3 spans 14 residues. The CDR3 spells CASTSWGVSTEAFF. The CDR3 nucleotides are TGTGCCAGCACTTCGTGGGGGGTATCCACTGAAGCTTTCTTT.

The V and J genes are TRBV5-4 and TRBJ1-1, with 11 nucleotides matching TRBD1. Germline V gene data show CDR1 as SGHNT and CDR2 as YYREEE (reference sequence). The CDR3 is 13 amino acids. The ends lost 4 bases at V and 11 bases at J; junction bases unmatched: 7. CDR3: CASSQDRDRGAFF. The CDR3 nucleotides read TGTGCCAGCAGCCAAGACCGGGACAGGGGGGCTTTCTTT.

This clone was found a few times. The V and J genes are TRBV18 and TRBJ1-6, with D possibly matching TRBD1 (6 bases). V lost 5 bases to trimming and J lost 8 bases, with 10 bases between them. Germline V gene sequence: CDR1 KGHSH, CDR2 LQKENI. The CDR3 totals 13 residues. CDR3 region: CASSGQFDSPLHF. The CDR3 coding sequence is TGTGCCAGCTCAGGACAGTTTGATTCACCCCTCCACTTT.

This chain links TRBV28 with TRBJ1-5, with 7 bases aligning to TRBD1. The CDR3 has 14 amino acids. The junction had 4 bases not matched to a gene; V was cut back by 4 bases and J by 4 bases. Germline loops: CDR1 MDHEN, CDR2 SYDVKM. For the CDR3, the DNA is TGTGCCAGCAGTTCGACAGGGTGGAATCAGCCCCAGCATTTT. Translated, it gives CASSSTGWNQPQHF.

The V gene is TRBV19, the J gene TRBJ2-1; TRBD2 agrees at 13 bases. V dropped 3 bases and J dropped 9; count of bases not matched to a gene: 8. CDR1 LNHDA and CDR2 SQIVND come from the germline V gene (reference sequence). CDR3 length equals 16 residues. The DNA of the CDR3 is TGTGCCAGTAGTATCCGAACTAGCGGGGGGGCGGGTGAGCAGTTCTTC. This encodes CASSIRTSGGAGEQFF.

This sequence joins TRBV2 and TRBJ1-5, with D perhaps TRBD1 (5 bases). The V gene lost 8 bases and the J gene lost 4 bases, with 18 bases spanning the gap. In germline, CDR1 is SNHLY, CDR2 FYNNEI. The CDR3 runs to 15 residues. CDR3 residues: CASDPSGYTNQPQHF. CDR3 DNA sequence: TGTGCCAGCGATCCCTCAGGGTACACTAATCAGCCCCAGCATTTT.

The rearrangement links TRBV29-1 to TRBJ1-2, with TRBD1 matching over 7 bases. The CDR3 is made up of 14 amino acids. The germline V gene encodes CDR1 SQVTM and CDR2 ANQGSEA. J was trimmed by 2 bases and V by 0 bases; bases with no gene match: 3. CDR3 nucleotide sequence: TGCAGCGTTGAAGATAACAGGGGAAACTATGGCTACACCTTC. Translating it yields CSVEDNRGNYGYTF.

The chain couples TRBV5-4 to TRBJ1-1, with TRBD1 identical over 8 bases. The J segment lost 7 bases and the V segment lost 4 bases, leaving 9 bases of the junction unmatched. CDR3 length: 14 residues. CDR1 and CDR2 from the germline V gene are SGHNT and YYREEE (reference sequence). The CDR3: CASSLRGPSGEAFF. In DNA form, the CDR3 reads TGTGCCAGCAGCCTCAGGGGGCCAAGTGGTGAAGCTTTCTTT.

The genes are TRBV29-1 and TRBJ2-1; D may be TRBD2 (7 bases). Per germline, CDR1 SQVTM and CDR2 ANQGSEA. This CDR3 is 13 amino acids long. CDR3 in amino acids: CTIHRGGGDEQFF. In DNA form, the CDR3 reads TGCACCATCCATAGGGGGGGCGGGGATGAGCAGTTCTTC.